This TCR beta chain was documented in a study of cytomegalovirus exposure and HLA in healthy donors. V dropped 5 bases and J dropped 7 bases, with 21 bases sitting between them. The CDR3 is 15 amino acids. CDR1 is SGHDT and CDR2 is YYEEEE in the germline V gene. Both 60 Vbeta primers and 13 Jbeta primers went into the PCR. Measured with immunoSEQ multiplex PCR; TCRdb has only the in-frame clones, and not every one. The sample has about 100,000 clones; 75% are singletons. Sample: PBMCs. This receptor was identified in a male donor in good health and CMV-seropositive. The rearrangement joins TRBV5-6 to TRBJ1-1; maybe TRBD1 (5 bases). The CDR3 region is CASRSRLEGWGEAFF. The CDR3 coding sequence is TGTGCCAGCAGGTCCAGATTGGAGGGGTGGGGTGAAGCTTTCTTT.